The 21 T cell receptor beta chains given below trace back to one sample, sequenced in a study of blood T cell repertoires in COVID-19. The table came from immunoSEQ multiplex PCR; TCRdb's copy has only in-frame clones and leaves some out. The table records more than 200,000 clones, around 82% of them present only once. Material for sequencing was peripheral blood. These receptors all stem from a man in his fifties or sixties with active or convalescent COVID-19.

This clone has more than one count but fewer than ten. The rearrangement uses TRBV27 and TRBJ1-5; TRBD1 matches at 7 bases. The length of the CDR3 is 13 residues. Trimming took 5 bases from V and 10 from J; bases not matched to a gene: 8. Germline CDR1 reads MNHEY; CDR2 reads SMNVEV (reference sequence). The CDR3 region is CASSPDRVSPQHF. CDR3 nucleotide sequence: TGTGCCAGCAGTCCCGACAGGGTGAGCCCCCAGCATTTT.

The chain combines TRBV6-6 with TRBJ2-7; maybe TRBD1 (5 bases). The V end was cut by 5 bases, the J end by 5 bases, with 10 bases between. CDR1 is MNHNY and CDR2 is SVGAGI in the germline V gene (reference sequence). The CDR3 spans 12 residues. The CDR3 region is CASSEQGDEQYF. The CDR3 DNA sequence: TGTGCCAGCAGTGAGCAAGGGGACGAGCAGTACTTC.

The CDR3 nucleotides are TGTGCCAGCAGCTTGAACCCAGCGGGGGTGCAAGAGACCCAGTACTTC. Translated: CASSLNPAGVQETQYF. This chain uses TRBV5-4 with TRBJ2-5, with 8 bases that match TRBD2. Looked up from germline, CDR1 is SGHNT and CDR2 is YYREEE (reference sequence). This CDR3 comprises 16 residues. The trim removed 1 base at V and 2 bases at J, leaving 7 bases unmatched.

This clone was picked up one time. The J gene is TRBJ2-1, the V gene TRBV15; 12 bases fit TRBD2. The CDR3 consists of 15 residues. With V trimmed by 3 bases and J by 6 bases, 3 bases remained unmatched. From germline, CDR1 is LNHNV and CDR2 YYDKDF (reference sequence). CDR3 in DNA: TGTGCCACCAGCAGCCCTAGCGGGGGGGTCAATGAGCAGTTCTTC. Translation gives CATSSPSGGVNEQFF.

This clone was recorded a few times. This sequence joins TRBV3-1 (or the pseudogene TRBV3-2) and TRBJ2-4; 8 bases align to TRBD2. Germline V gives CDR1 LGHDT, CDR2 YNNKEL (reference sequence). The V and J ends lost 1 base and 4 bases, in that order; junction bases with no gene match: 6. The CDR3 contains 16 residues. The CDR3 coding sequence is TGTGCCAGCAGCCAAGCAGCGGGGGCCCCGAAAAACATTCAGTACTTC. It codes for CASSQAAGAPKNIQYF.

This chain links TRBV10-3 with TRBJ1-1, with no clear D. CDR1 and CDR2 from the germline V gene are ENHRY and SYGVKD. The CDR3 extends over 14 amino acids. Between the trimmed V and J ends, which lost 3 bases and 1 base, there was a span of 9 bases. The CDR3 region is CAISDDTPNTEAFF. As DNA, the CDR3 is TGTGCCATCAGTGACGACACTCCGAACACTGAAGCTTTCTTT.

Here the CDR3 reads CASSLGQGTNTEAFF. The CDR3 coding sequence is TGTGCCAGCAGCCTCGGACAGGGAACGAACACTGAAGCTTTCTTT. The chain recombines TRBV7-2 with TRBJ1-1, with 8 bases fitting TRBD1. The trim removed 5 bases at V and 1 base at J, leaving 6 bases unmatched. The germline V gene has CDR1 SGHTA and CDR2 FQGNSA. The CDR3 is made up of 15 amino acids.

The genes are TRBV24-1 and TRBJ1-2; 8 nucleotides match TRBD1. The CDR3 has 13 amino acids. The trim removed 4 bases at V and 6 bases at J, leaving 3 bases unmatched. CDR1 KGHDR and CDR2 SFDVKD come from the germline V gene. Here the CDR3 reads CATSETDRDGYTF. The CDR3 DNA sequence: TGTGCCACCAGTGAGACGGACAGGGATGGCTACACCTTC.

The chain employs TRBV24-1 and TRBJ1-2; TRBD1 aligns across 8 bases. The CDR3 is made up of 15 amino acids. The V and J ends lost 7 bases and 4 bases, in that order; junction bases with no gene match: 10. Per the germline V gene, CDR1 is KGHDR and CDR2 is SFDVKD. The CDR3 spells CATRSGTGKPYGYTF. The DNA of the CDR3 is TGTGCCACCAGGTCCGGGACAGGAAAGCCCTATGGCTACACCTTC.

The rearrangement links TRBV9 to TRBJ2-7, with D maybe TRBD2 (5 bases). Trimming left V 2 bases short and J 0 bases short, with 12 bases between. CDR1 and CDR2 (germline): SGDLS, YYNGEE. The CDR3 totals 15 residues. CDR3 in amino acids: CASSVSLGSSYEQYF. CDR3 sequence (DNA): TGTGCCAGCAGCGTTTCCTTGGGGAGCTCCTACGAGCAGTACTTC.

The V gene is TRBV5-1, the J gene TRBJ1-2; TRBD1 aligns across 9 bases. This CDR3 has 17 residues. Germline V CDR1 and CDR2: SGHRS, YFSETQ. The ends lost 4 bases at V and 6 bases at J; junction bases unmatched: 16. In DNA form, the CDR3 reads TGCGCCAGCAGCCGACAGGCCCTACAGGGGGCAATGGATGGCTACACCTTC. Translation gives CASSRQALQGAMDGYTF.

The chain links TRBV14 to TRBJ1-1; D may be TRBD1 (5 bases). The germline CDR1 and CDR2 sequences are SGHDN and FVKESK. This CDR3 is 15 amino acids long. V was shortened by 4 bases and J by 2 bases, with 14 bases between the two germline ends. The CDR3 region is CASSLGAGSNTEAFF. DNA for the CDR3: TGTGCCAGCAGCCTAGGGGCGGGGTCCAACACTGAAGCTTTCTTT.

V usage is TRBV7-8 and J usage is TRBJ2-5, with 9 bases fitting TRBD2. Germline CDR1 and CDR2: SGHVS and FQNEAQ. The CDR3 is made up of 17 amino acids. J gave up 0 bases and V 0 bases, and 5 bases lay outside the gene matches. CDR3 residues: CASSLAWTSANQETQYF. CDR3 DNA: TGTGCCAGCAGCTTAGCGTGGACTAGCGCCAACCAAGAGACCCAGTACTTC. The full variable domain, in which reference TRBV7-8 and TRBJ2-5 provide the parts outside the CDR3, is GAGVSQSPRYKVAKRGQDVALRCDPISGHVSLFWYQQALGQGPEFLTYFQNEAQLDKSGLPSDRFFAERPEGSVSTLKIQRTQQEDSAVYLCASSLAWTSANQETQYFGPGTRLLVL.

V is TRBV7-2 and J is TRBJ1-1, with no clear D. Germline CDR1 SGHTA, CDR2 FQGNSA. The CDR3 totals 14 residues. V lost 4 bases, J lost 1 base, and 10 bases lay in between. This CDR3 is CASSYRGRNTEAFF. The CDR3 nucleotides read TGTGCCAGCAGCTACAGAGGGAGGAACACTGAAGCTTTCTTT.

CDR3 DNA sequence: TGTGCCAGCAGCCTCGGGGCCACGCGGGGGGAAGAGACCCAGTACTTC. Its translation is CASSLGATRGEETQYF. This chain joins TRBV7-7 and TRBJ2-5; 8 bases agree with TRBD2. CDR1 and CDR2 from the germline V gene are SSHAT and FNYEAQ (reference sequence). The CDR3 has 16 residues. J gave up 3 bases and V 5 bases, and 11 bases lay outside the gene matches.

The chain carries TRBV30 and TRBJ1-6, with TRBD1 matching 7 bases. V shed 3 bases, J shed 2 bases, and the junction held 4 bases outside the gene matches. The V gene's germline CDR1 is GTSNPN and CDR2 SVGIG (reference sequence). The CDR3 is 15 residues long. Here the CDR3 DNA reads TGTGCCTGGAGCCAGACAGGGACCTATAATTCACCCCTCCACTTT. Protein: CAWSQTGTYNSPLHF.

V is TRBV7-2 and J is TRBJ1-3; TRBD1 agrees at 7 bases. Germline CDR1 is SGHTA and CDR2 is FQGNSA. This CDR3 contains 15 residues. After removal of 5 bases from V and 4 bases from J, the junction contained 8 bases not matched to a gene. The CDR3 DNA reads TGTGCCAGCAGCCTCGATGACAGGGTCGGAAACACCATATATTTT. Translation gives CASSLDDRVGNTIYF.

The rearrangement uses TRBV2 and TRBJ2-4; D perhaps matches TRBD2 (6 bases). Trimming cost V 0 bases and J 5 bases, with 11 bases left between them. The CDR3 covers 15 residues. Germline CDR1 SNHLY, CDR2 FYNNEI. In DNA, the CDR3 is TGTGCCAGCAGTGAAGCAAGGGAGGTGGAAAACATTCAGTACTTC. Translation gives CASSEAREVENIQYF. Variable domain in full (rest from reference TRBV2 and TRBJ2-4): EPEVTQTPSHQVTQMGQEVILRCVPISNHLYFYWYRQILGQKVEFLVSFYNNEISEKSEIFDDQFSVERPDGSNFTLKIRSTKLEDSAMYFCASSEAREVENIQYFGAGTRLSVL.

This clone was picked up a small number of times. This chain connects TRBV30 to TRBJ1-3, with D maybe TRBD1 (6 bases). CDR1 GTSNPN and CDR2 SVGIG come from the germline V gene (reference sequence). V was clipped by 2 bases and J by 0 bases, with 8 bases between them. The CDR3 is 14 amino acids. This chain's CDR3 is CAWSQGSSGNTIYF. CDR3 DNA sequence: TGTGCCTGGAGTCAGGGGAGCTCTGGAAACACCATATATTTT.

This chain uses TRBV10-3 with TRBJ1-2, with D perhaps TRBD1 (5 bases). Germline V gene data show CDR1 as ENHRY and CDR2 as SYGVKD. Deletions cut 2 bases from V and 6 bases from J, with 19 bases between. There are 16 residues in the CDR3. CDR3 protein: CAISEPQREGADGYTF. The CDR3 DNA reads TGTGCCATCAGTGAGCCTCAAAGGGAAGGGGCGGATGGCTACACCTTC.

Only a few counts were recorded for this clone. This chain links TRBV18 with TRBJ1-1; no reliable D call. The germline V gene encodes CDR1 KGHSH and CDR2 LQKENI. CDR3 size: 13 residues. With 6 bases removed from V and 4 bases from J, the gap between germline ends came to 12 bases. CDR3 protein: CASSETIGTEAFF. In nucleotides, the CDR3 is TGTGCCAGCTCCGAAACTATTGGCACTGAAGCTTTCTTT.